This T cell receptor beta chain was recorded in a study of blood T cell repertoires in COVID-19. Original processing notes: Estimation of nucleated cell counts was performed using reference gene primer amplification. Sequencing was performed with immunoSEQ multiplex PCR; in TCRdb, only in-frame clones are kept and a portion is missing. The DNA gave D and trimming, while V, J and clone size come from that table. The profile shows about 53,000 clones, about 80% of them singletons. The trim removed 0 bases at V and 7 bases at J, leaving 3 bases unmatched. Germline V CDR1 and CDR2: GTSNPN, SVGIG (reference sequence). CDR3 size: 15 residues.

The V gene is TRBV30, the J gene TRBJ2-1; the match to TRBD2 covers 13 bases. The origin of this receptor is a human donor in a cohort sampled during active COVID-19. The specimen was peripheral blood. The CDR3 DNA sequence: TGTGCCTGGAGTGTCAAACTAGCGGGGGGGAATGAGCAGTTCTTC. Residues: CAWSVKLAGGNEQFF.